This record concerns one T cell receptor beta chain sequence. The antigen is undetermined. Time point defined: persistent/refractory GD, antithyroid drugs over 5 years with positive TRAb. There was RNA extracted from PBMCs, and the TCR library was made from it. Combining iRepertoire HTBI primers with Arm-PCR of CDR3 regions, the authors built TCR beta libraries. Each CDR3 protein is one row after TCRdb ran MiXCR on the multiplex PCR reads. This table holds 400,000 or so distinct CDR3 sequences, less than 25% found once. This sample is drawn from a study of regulatory T cells in long-lasting Graves disease. Study findings and constraints: Among the persistent patients, fewer than 3,500 public clonotypes were shared, more than the 850 to 1,000 shared among new patients. Persistent-disease Graves' patients showed less TCR diversity than new cases.

The sequencing used peripheral blood mononuclear cells (PBMCs), collected when the disease was refractory, from a patient treated with antithyroid drugs. This receptor was taken from a female donor with Graves disease.

The CDR3 nucleotides read TGTGCCTGGAGGGGTAGAGGCCGGGGCACTGAAGCTTTCTTT. As protein: CAWRGRGRGTEAFF. This chain joins TRBV30 and TRBJ1-1; no definite D call. The germline V and J ends were trimmed by 3 bases and 4 bases, with 15 bases remaining between them. This CDR3 is built from 14 residues. Germline loops: CDR1 GTSNPN, CDR2 SVGIG (reference sequence).